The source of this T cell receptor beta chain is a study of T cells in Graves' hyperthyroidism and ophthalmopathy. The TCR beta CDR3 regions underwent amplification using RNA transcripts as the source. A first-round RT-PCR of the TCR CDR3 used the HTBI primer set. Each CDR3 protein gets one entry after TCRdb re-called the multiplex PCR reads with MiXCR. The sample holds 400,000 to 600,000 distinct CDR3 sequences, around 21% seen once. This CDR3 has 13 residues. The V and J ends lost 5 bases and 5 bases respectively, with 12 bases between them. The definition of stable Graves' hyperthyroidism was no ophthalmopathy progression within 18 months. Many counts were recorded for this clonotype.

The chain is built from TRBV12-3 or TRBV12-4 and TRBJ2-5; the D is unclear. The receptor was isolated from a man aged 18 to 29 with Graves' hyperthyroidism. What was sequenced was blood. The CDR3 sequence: CASSPLTPETQYF. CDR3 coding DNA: TGTGCCAGCAGTCCCCTTACGCCGGAGACCCAGTACTTC.